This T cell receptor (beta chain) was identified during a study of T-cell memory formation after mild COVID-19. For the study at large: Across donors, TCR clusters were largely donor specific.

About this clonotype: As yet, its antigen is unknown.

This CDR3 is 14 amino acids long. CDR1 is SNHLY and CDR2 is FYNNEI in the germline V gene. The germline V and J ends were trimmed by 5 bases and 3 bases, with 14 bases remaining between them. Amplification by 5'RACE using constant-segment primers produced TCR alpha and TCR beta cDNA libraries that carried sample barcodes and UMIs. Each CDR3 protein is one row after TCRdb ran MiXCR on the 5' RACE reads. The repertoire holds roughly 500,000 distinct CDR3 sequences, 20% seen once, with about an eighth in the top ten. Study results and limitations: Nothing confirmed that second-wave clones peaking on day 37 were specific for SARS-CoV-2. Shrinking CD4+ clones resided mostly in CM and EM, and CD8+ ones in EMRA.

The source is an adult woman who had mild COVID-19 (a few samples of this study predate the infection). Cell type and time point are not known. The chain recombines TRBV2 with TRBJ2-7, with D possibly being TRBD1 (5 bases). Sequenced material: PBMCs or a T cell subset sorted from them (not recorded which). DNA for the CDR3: TGTGCCAGCAGTTCAGGGTTGTATAACTACGAGCAGTACTTC. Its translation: CASSSGLYNYEQYF.